This T cell receptor (beta chain) was sequenced for a study of CD4 T cells in relation to SARS-CoV-2 and coronaviruses. Study-level information: ViraFEST: roughly 10-day antigen culture of PBMCs, then TCR beta CDR3 sequencing. A couple of subjects were Hispanic; patients were eight or nine males and a handful of females.

V gave up 4 bases and J gave up 0 bases; unmatched junction bases: 16. Germline CDR1 is LGHDT and CDR2 is YNNKEL (reference sequence). CDR3 length: 19 residues. Assay used: immunoSEQ multiplex PCR; TCRdb lists only in-frame clones, some missing. Here the sample spans about 36,000 clones, about four fifths being singletons. With regard to this clone: Its specificity is not known.

Findings of the study overall: Approximately 65% of donors had memory CD4+ clonotypes crossrecognizing SARS-CoV-2 and common cold coronavirus spike.

Roughly 100,000 naive or memory CD4+ cells were cultured with CEF peptides for about nine days. The chain joins TRBV3-1 (or the pseudogene TRBV3-2) to TRBJ2-3, with 7 nucleotides matching TRBD1. The TCR originated in an adult with COVID-19. The sample was naive CD4+ T cells from PBMCs, cultured in vitro. Subset specified: naive CD4+ T cells isolated by negative enrichment. The CDR3 region has the DNA TGTGCCAGCAGCCGTAAGGGACAGAGATTACAATCTAGCACAGATACGCAGTATTTT. Translated: CASSRKGQRLQSSTDTQYF.